The 13 T cell receptor beta chains presented below share a single source sample, sequenced in a study of read filtering for tumor transcriptome and immune sequencing. From about 400 ng of RNA, a library with molecular barcoded alpha/delta and beta/gamma adaptors was made. TCRdb used MiXCR to reprocess the reads, holding one entry per CDR3 protein. This sample has roughly 24,000 distinct CDR3 sequences, with around 15% found just once. The sequencing input was a population of CD138-negative cells sorted from bone marrow. These TCRs come from a donor aged 40 or older with multiple myeloma.

This clonotype was counted at least ten times. This chain's CDR3 is CSARDPAGVGTDTQYF. CDR3 nucleotide sequence: TGCAGTGCTAGAGACCCCGCGGGAGTGGGCACAGATACGCAGTATTTT. This chain links TRBV20-1 with TRBJ2-3, with 7 nucleotides matching TRBD2. The ends lost 0 bases at V and 1 base at J; junction bases unmatched: 7. Germline V gene data show CDR1 as DFQATT and CDR2 as SNEGSKA (reference sequence). The CDR3 extends over 16 amino acids.

In its sample, this clonotype was seen many times. The genes are TRBV20-1 and TRBJ1-4, with D uncertain. Trimming removed 6 bases at V and 0 bases at J, with 14 bases between. The CDR3 runs 15 residues. In germline, CDR1 is DFQATT, CDR2 SNEGSKA (reference sequence). CDR3 region: CSAIPFDATNEKLFF. CDR3 nucleotides: TGCAGTGCAATCCCGTTTGATGCAACTAATGAAAAACTGTTTTTT.

The sample holds a few counts of this clonotype. The chain joins TRBV18 to TRBJ2-7; 7 bases are a match to TRBD1. Trimming took 0 bases from V and 4 from J; bases not matched to a gene: 6. The CDR3 totals 15 residues. Per the germline V gene, CDR1 is KGHSH and CDR2 is LQKENI. In DNA, the CDR3 is TGTGCCAGCTCACCACCTACAGGGGCCGGGTACGAGCAGTACTTC. It is translated as CASSPPTGAGYEQYF.

This chain links TRBV3-1 with TRBJ1-2, with 9 bases matching TRBD1. The CDR3 has 13 amino acids. J lost 7 bases, V lost 4 bases, and 4 bases had no gene match. CDR1 and CDR2 (germline): LGHDT, YNNKEL (reference sequence). The CDR3 DNA sequence: TGTGCCAGCAGCCCCTTGGACAGGGGTGGCTACACCTTC. It codes for CASSPLDRGGYTF.

In its sample, this clonotype was seen many times. The chain joins TRBV28 to TRBJ2-5; 12 nucleotides align to TRBD2. Trimming at V came to 3 bases and at J to 5 bases, leaving 7 bases not matched to a gene. The CDR3 length is 16 residues. Germline assignment: CDR1 MDHEN and CDR2 SYDVKM. CDR3 sequence (DNA): TGTGCCAGCAGTTTGATTCGGACTAGCGGGACGGAGACCCAGTACTTC. Residues: CASSLIRTSGTETQYF.

The gene calls are TRBV20-1 and TRBJ2-1, with D perhaps given as TRBD1 or TRBD2 (5 bases each). CDR3 length: 16 amino acids. Germline CDR1 is DFQATT and CDR2 is SNEGSKA (reference sequence). Trimming removed 6 bases at V and 7 bases at J, with 25 bases between. CDR3 coding DNA: TGCAGTGCGGTTCGAGGCGCCCGGGGCCGTGCAAATGAGCAGTTCTTC. It translates to CSAVRGARGRANEQFF.

This clonotype appeared once. With a much larger clone just one base away, this may be a read error. The chain joins TRBV6-5 to TRBJ2-1; 10 bases map to TRBD2. Per germline, CDR1 MNHEY and CDR2 SVGAGI. This CDR3 has 19 amino acids. The J segment lost 2 bases and the V segment lost 4 bases, leaving 14 bases of the junction unmatched. The CDR3 protein is CASSCVPSGSSHTYNEQFF. CDR3 coding DNA: TGTGCCAGCAGTTGCGTGCCTAGCGGGAGTTCCCACACCTACAATGAGCAGTTCTTC.

This clonotype was seen ten or more times. The V and J genes are TRBV6-2 or TRBV6-3 and TRBJ2-1; 9 positions match TRBD2. CDR3 length equals 15 residues. Per the germline V gene, CDR1 is MNHEY and CDR2 is SVGEGT. The V segment lost 6 bases and the J segment 5 bases; nucleotides outside the gene matches: 8. CDR3 nucleotides: TGTGCCAGCAGGAGCCCTAGCGGGAACCACAATGAGCAGTTCTTC. As protein: CASRSPSGNHNEQFF.

This clonotype was observed at least ten times. The chain combines TRBV28 with TRBJ2-1, with D unclear. There are 12 residues in the CDR3. CDR1 and CDR2 from the germline V gene are MDHEN and SYDVKM. Trimming stripped 8 bases from V and 0 bases from J, with 5 bases between. CDR3 in DNA: TGTGCCAGCGTGAGCTCCTACAATGAGCAGTTCTTC. It is translated as CASVSSYNEQFF.

The table lists this clonotype with many counts. The gene calls are TRBV7-9 and TRBJ1-1, with D possibly TRBD1 on 5 matching bases. The CDR3 has 16 amino acids. V lost 5 bases and J lost 2, with 18 bases in between. In germline, CDR1 is SEHNR, CDR2 FQNEAQ (reference sequence). In nucleotides, the CDR3 is TGTGCCAGCAGCCCTCCTCCCGGGACGGACAACACTGAAGCTTTCTTT. Encoded protein: CASSPPPGTDNTEAFF.

This clonotype was counted many times. This rearrangement joins TRBV24-1 to TRBJ2-1; a possible D gene is TRBD1 (9 bases). The CDR3 totals 20 residues. The V gene lost 5 bases and the J gene lost 4 bases, with 29 bases spanning the gap. Germline CDR1 KGHDR, CDR2 SFDVKD. In DNA, the CDR3 is TGTGCCACCAGTGGCCCGGGACAGGGAATAAGAAGCGGGAGTTACAATGAGCAGTTCTTC. It codes for CATSGPGQGIRSGSYNEQFF.

This clonotype came up many times. The V gene is TRBV7-9, the J gene TRBJ2-5, with 7 bases fitting TRBD1. Germline trimming cut 5 bases from V and 2 bases from J; bases unmatched to any gene: 8. The CDR3 runs 15 residues. Germline V gene lookup returns CDR1 SEHNR and CDR2 FQNEAQ (reference sequence). CDR3 protein: CASSPPDREQETQYF. DNA of the CDR3: TGTGCCAGCAGCCCCCCCGACAGGGAGCAAGAGACCCAGTACTTC.

Points on this clonotype: This sequence may be a read error, since a much larger clone differs from it by one base. The chain recombines TRBV5-6 with TRBJ2-6, with D unclear. CDR1 is SGHDT, CDR2 YYEEEE, per germline. This CDR3 contains 13 residues. Trimming cost V 4 bases and J 2 bases, with 4 bases left between them. The CDR3 coding sequence is TGTGCCAGCAGCCCAGCTGGGGCCAACGTCCTGACTTTC. Translated, it gives CASSPAGANVLTF.